These 13 T cell receptor beta chains were sequenced from one sample in a study of blood T cell repertoires in COVID-19. Assay used: immunoSEQ multiplex PCR; TCRdb lists only in-frame clones, some missing. The data contain about 120,000 clones, over 75% of them seen just once; the ten biggest clones take up approximately 10%. Sequencing was carried out using peripheral blood. These receptors were obtained from an elderly man with acute or convalescent COVID-19.

The chain joins TRBV5-1 to TRBJ2-2; D gene ambiguous. Germline V gives CDR1 SGHRS, CDR2 YFSETQ. The CDR3 is made up of 13 amino acids. Trimming took 3 bases from V and 8 from J, leaving 11 bases between them. DNA for the CDR3: TGCGCCAGCAGCTCCTCAAATGCGGGGGAGCTGTTTTTT. It yields the protein CASSSSNAGELFF.

This clone appeared once. The rearrangement uses TRBV7-6 and TRBJ2-2, with a tentative D call TRBD1 (5 bases). The V end lost 0 bases, the J end lost 5 bases, and 13 bases lay between the germline ends. CDR3 length equals 16 residues. Germline lookup yields CDR1 SGHVS and CDR2 FNYEAQ. The CDR3 DNA is TGTGCCAGCAGCTTAGCTTTAACAGGTCGGACCGGGGAGCTGTTTTTT. This codes for CASSLALTGRTGELFF.

The V and J genes are TRBV13 and TRBJ1-2; a possible D gene is TRBD1 (6 bases). Trimming left V 5 bases short and J 7 bases short, with 17 bases between. CDR3 length: 14 residues. The germline V gene encodes CDR1 PRHDT and CDR2 FYEKMQ (reference sequence). In DNA form, the CDR3 reads TGTGCCAGCAGCCGATGGGACAAAGCGGTTGGCTACACCTTC. It encodes CASSRWDKAVGYTF. Full variable domain (rest looked up from reference TRBV13 and TRBJ1-2): AAGVIQSPRHLIKEKRETATLKCYPIPRHDTVYWYQQGPGQDPQFLISFYEKMQSDKGSIPDRFSAQQFSDYHSELNMSSLELGDSALYFCASSRWDKAVGYTFGSGTRLTVV.

This clone has more than one count but fewer than ten. J is TRBJ2-3 and V is TRBV4-2, with 12 bases identical to TRBD2. The trim removed 1 base at V and 6 bases at J, leaving 8 bases unmatched. The CDR3 is made up of 17 amino acids. Germline V CDR1 and CDR2: LGHNA, YNFKEQ. The CDR3 loop reads CASSQGASGGAVDTQYF. Written as DNA, the CDR3 is TGTGCCAGCAGCCAAGGGGCTAGCGGGGGGGCCGTGGATACGCAGTATTTT.

This clone was seen once. The chain joins TRBV24-1 to TRBJ1-3; D gene unclear. CDR3 length: 13 amino acids. The germline gives CDR1 KGHDR, CDR2 SFDVKD. V was pared by 0 bases and J by 4 bases, with 3 bases between. CDR3 region: CATSDLSGNTIYF. The CDR3 DNA reads TGTGCCACCAGTGATTTGTCGGGAAACACCATATATTTT.

Regarding this clone: Other DNA sequences in the same sample also yield this CDR3. V and J are TRBV18 and TRBJ2-2, with 11 bases identical to TRBD1. V dropped 6 bases and J dropped 4; count of bases not matched to a gene: 4. This CDR3 comprises 15 residues. Germline V gene lookup returns CDR1 KGHSH and CDR2 LQKENI. The CDR3, as DNA: TGTGCCAGCTCCCCTGGGACAGGGGGCACCGGGGAGCTGTTTTTT. It specifies CASSPGTGGTGELFF.

The chain employs TRBV7-2 and TRBJ1-1; tentative D call: TRBD1 (5 bases). CDR3 length: 15 amino acids. CDR1 SGHTA and CDR2 FQGNSA come from the germline V gene. V lost 3 bases and J 0 bases, leaving 11 bases between the germline ends. The CDR3 here is CASSFLPGMNTEAFF. CDR3 DNA sequence: TGTGCCAGCAGCTTTCTCCCAGGGATGAACACTGAAGCTTTCTTT.

The V gene is TRBV4-1, the J gene TRBJ1-3; D is uncertain. V was cut by 1 base and J by 0 bases, with 13 bases left in between. Germline V gene data show CDR1 as MGHRA and CDR2 as YSYEKL. The CDR3 extends over 17 amino acids. The DNA of the CDR3 is TGCGCCAGCAGCCAAGCCACCACCCTAAACTCTGGAAACACCATATATTTT. This translates into CASSQATTLNSGNTIYF.

The genes are TRBV2 and TRBJ2-2, with 10 bases identical to TRBD1. Unmatched junction bases numbered 5, after V lost 7 bases and J lost 3 bases. The CDR3 has 15 amino acids. CDR1 is SNHLY, CDR2 FYNNEI, per germline. The CDR3 DNA reads TGTGCCAGCATCACGGACAGGGGGTACACCGGGGAGCTGTTTTTT. Translated: CASITDRGYTGELFF.

This chain joins TRBV19 and TRBJ1-1, with D tentatively TRBD1 (5 bases). Germline V CDR1 and CDR2: LNHDA, SQIVND (reference sequence). V lost 0 bases and J 14 bases, leaving 16 bases between the germline ends. The CDR3 spans 13 residues. The DNA of the CDR3 is TGTGCCAGTAGTATAGACTGGACAACGAATGGGTTCTTT. This gives the protein CASSIDWTTNGFF.

The chain recombines TRBV11-2 with TRBJ1-1; perhaps TRBD1 as D (5 bases). V was shortened by 7 bases and J by 1 base, with 10 bases between the two germline ends. Germline CDR1 SGHAT, CDR2 FQNNGV. The CDR3 is made up of 13 amino acids. Written as DNA, the CDR3 is TGTGCCAGCACCTTGGGGGGGAACACTGAAGCTTTCTTT. This gives the protein CASTLGGNTEAFF.

This chain joins TRBV28 and TRBJ2-3, with D possibly matching TRBD1 (6 bases). The CDR3 length is 16 residues. Trimming cost V 3 bases and J 3 bases, with 16 bases left between them. Looked up from germline, CDR1 is MDHEN and CDR2 is SYDVKM. The DNA of the CDR3 is TGTGCCAGCAGTTTCCCACAGGGAGTAGAGACAGATACGCAGTATTTT. Its translation is CASSFPQGVETDTQYF. Full variable domain (outside the CDR3, taken from reference TRBV28 and TRBJ2-3): DVKVTQSSRYLVKRTGEKVFLECVQDMDHENMFWYRQDPGLGLRLIYFSYDVKMKEKGDIPEGYSVSREKKERFSLILESASTNQTSMYLCASSFPQGVETDTQYFGPGTRLTVL.

The chain uses TRBV7-2 and TRBJ2-1; 10 positions agree with TRBD2. CDR1 SGHTA and CDR2 FQGNSA come from the germline V gene. The CDR3 has 15 amino acids. Trimming cost V 5 bases and J 8 bases; bases outside gene matches: 9. The chain's CDR3 is CASSTLAGVRDEQFF. For the CDR3, the DNA is TGTGCCAGCAGCACGCTAGCGGGAGTTAGAGATGAGCAGTTCTTC.